The clone carrying this TCR beta chain was observed once. The data were obtained in a study of CD8+CD57+ T cells in acquired aplastic anemia. Patients chosen for sequencing had shown CD8+CD57+ cell expansion by flow cytometry. There are 15 residues in the CDR3. The germline V gene encodes CDR1 DFQATT and CDR2 SNEGSKA (reference sequence). For CDR3 and TCR beta VDJ profiling, genomic DNA was the template used. A single record per CDR3 protein comes from TCRdb applying MiXCR to the reads. The profile shows 150,000 to 170,000 distinct CDR3 sequences, 52% of them singletons. Sequenced sample: sorted CD4+, CD8+, or CD8+CD57+ T cells (not recorded which) from PBMCs. This receptor was obtained from a human donor with aplastic anemia. This chain uses TRBV20-1 with TRBJ2-5; 8 nucleotides agree with TRBD2. The J call may not be correct, given that the DNA end is closer to TRBJ2-7. The CDR3 coding sequence is TGCAGTGCTAGAGCGAGCGGGAGTTGGGAGTACGAGCAGTACTTC. This gives the protein CSARASGSWEYEQYF.